The present T cell receptor beta chain was sequenced within a study of CD8 T cells in Susac syndrome. The germline CDR1 and CDR2 sequences are MGHDK and SYGVNS. The CDR3 is 15 residues long. V lost 2 bases, J lost 1 base, and 9 bases lay in between. TCR beta was sequenced from blood CD8+ and CD4+ T cells. Purification of the CD8+ and CD4+ T cells relied on negative isolation, and TEMRA cells underwent FACS enrichment. Reverse transcription of about 0.5 to 1 ug RNA was carried out with random hexamers. By means of immunoSEQ multiplex PCR, TCR beta CDR3 spanning 54 Vbeta and 13 Jbeta underwent amplification. TCRdb called the immunoSEQ multiplex PCR reads again in MiXCR, with one record for every CDR3 protein. The data contain 200,000 to 250,000 distinct CDR3 sequences, 95% of them singletons.

The rearrangement uses TRBV25-1 and TRBJ2-1; possible D gene TRBD2, 5 bases. What was sequenced was CD4+ T cells from PBMCs. This receptor was obtained from a human donor with multiple sclerosis. CDR3 sequence (DNA): TGTGCCAGCAGTGAACTAGCTAGGTCCTACAATGAGCAGTTCTTC. This encodes CASSELARSYNEQFF.